The rows below give T cell receptor beta chains drawn from one sample of a study of graft-versus-host responses after intestinal transplantation. Their recognized antigens are unknown. Sequencing used immunoSEQ multiplex PCR; TCRdb keeps in-frame clones, though not all of them. The sample has over 45,000 clones, roughly 90% seen once. Source: unstimulated CD4+ T cells sorted from spleen or lymph node cells, taken before transplant. The receptors derive from a human donor who was the organ donor for an intestinal transplant. Each CDR3 is given with its conserved first and last residue. D genes are given only for firm matches. Where a row states a size, it is once, few, many or the class of an expanded clone; other rows omit it.

V	size	J	D	CDR3	DNA
TRBV4-1	NA	TRBJ2-4	TRBD1	CASSQRTGDKNIQYF	TGCGCCAGCAGCCAAAGGACAGGCGACAAAAACATTCAGTACTTC
TRBV7-3	NA	TRBJ2-7	TRBD1	CASSLGTGNPSYEQYF	TGTGCCAGCAGCTTAGGGACAGGGAACCCCAGCTACGAGCAGTACTTC
TRBV5-1	NA	TRBJ2-7	TRBD2	CASSPRAGDYEQYF	TGCGCCAGCAGCCCGAGAGCGGGAGACTACGAGCAGTACTTC
TRBV5-1	NA	TRBJ2-3	NA	CASGGTGSTDTQYF	TGCGCCAGCGGAGGGACTGGTAGCACAGATACGCAGTATTTT
TRBV28	NA	TRBJ2-7	NA	CASSPFAGYEQYF	TGTGCCAGCAGCCCCTTTGCGGGGTACGAGCAGTACTTC
TRBV6-1	few	TRBJ2-3	NA	CASSERQGADTQYF	TGTGCCAGCAGTGAAAGGCAGGGCGCAGATACGCAGTATTTT
TRBV28	NA	TRBJ1-2	TRBD1	CASWGTTGEGYTF	TGTGCCAGCTGGGGAACTACAGGGGAGGGCTACACCTTC
TRBV29-1	NA	TRBJ1-1	TRBD1	CSVAADRGTMNTEAFF	TGCAGCGTCGCGGCAGACAGGGGAACAATGAACACTGAAGCTTTCTTT
TRBV5-1	NA	TRBJ2-5	NA	CASRKQGWETQYF	TGCGCCAGCCGAAAACAGGGATGGGAGACCCAGTACTTC
TRBV28	NA	TRBJ1-5	TRBD1	CASSPRDRVEQPQHF	TGTGCCAGCAGTCCCCGGGACAGGGTTGAGCAGCCCCAGCATTTT
TRBV18	NA	TRBJ2-3	TRBD1	CASSPDRGTDTQYF	TGTGCCAGCTCACCGGACAGGGGCACAGATACGCAGTATTTT
TRBV6-5	NA	TRBJ2-3	TRBD2	CASSYSGGSGRNTQYF	TGTGCCAGCAGTTACTCGGGCGGGAGCGGCCGAAATACGCAGTATTTT
TRBV2	NA	TRBJ2-7	TRBD1	CASSIQGSKQYF	TGTGCCAGCAGTATACAGGGGTCAAAGCAGTACTTC
TRBV11-3	few	TRBJ2-2	NA	CASSLLGADTGELFF	TGTGCCAGCAGCTTACTAGGGGCGGACACCGGGGAGCTGTTTTTT
TRBV28	NA	TRBJ1-5	NA	CATNLAGAFNQPQHF	TGTGCCACTAACCTGGCGGGGGCGTTCAATCAGCCCCAGCATTTT
TRBV6-1	NA	TRBJ1-5	NA	CASSEPPNQPQHF	TGTGCCAGCAGTGAACCCCCGAATCAGCCCCAGCATTTT
TRBV7-2	NA	TRBJ2-7	NA	CASSLASVYEQYF	TGTGCCAGCAGCTTAGCGTCAGTCTACGAGCAGTACTTC
TRBV11-2	NA	TRBJ2-1	TRBD2	CASSLVAGASGEQFF	TGTGCCAGCAGCTTGGTAGCGGGAGCCTCCGGTGAGCAGTTCTTC
TRBV6-6	NA	TRBJ2-5	TRBD2	CLCIPGGVAGRETQYF	TGTCTCTGCATTCCTGGGGGGGTAGCGGGAAGGGAGACCCAGTACTTC
TRBV6-5	NA	TRBJ2-7	TRBD2	CASRLGLAGPYEQYF	TGTGCCAGCAGGCTAGGACTAGCGGGCCCCTACGAGCAGTACTTC
TRBV6-1	NA	TRBJ1-2	TRBD1	CATNPGQGAYGYTF	TGTGCCACCAACCCTGGACAGGGGGCCTATGGCTACACCTTC
TRBV6-6	NA	TRBJ2-3	NA	CATTRAGTDTQYF	TGTGCCACCACCCGAGCGGGCACAGATACGCAGTATTTT
TRBV14	NA	TRBJ1-2	NA	CASSQERNRDSGYTF	TGTGCCAGCAGCCAAGAACGGAACAGGGATTCTGGCTACACCTTC
TRBV27	NA	TRBJ2-5	TRBD1	CASSLRTGSEAQYF	TGTGCCAGCAGTCTGCGGACAGGGAGTGAGGCCCAGTACTTC
TRBV6-4	NA	TRBJ1-3	NA	CASSDGRSSGNTIYF	TGTGCCAGCAGTGACGGGAGGAGCTCTGGAAACACCATATATTTT
TRBV6-1	NA	TRBJ2-3	TRBD2	CASSEALTSGSRSTDTQYF	TGTGCCAGCAGTGAAGCGCTGACTAGCGGGAGCCGTAGCACAGATACGCAGTATTTT
TRBV7-9	NA	TRBJ2-4	TRBD2	CASSLAGAGDIQYF	TGTGCCAGCAGCTTAGCGGGAGCGGGAGACATTCAGTACTTC
TRBV6-6	NA	TRBJ1-6	TRBD1	CASSYDRVNSPLHF	TGTGCCAGCAGTTACGACAGGGTTAATTCACCCCTCCACTTT
TRBV5-1	NA	TRBJ2-7	NA	CASSLEGYEQYF	TGCGCCAGCAGCTTGGAGGGGTACGAGCAGTACTTC
TRBV28	NA	TRBJ2-7	TRBD1	CASSSPRGRRYEQYF	TGTGCCAGCAGTTCACCCAGGGGGCGAAGGTACGAGCAGTACTTC
TRBV6-1	NA	TRBJ1-5	NA	CASSESSYQPQHF	TGTGCCAGCAGTGAGAGCTCATACCAGCCCCAGCATTTT
TRBV6-4	NA	TRBJ2-3	TRBD2	CASSDGSGRPTDTQYF	TGTGCCAGCAGTGACGGTAGCGGGAGGCCCACAGATACGCAGTATTTT
TRBV28	NA	TRBJ2-7	TRBD2	CASSHLAGRDEQYF	TGTGCCAGCAGCCATCTAGCGGGGAGAGACGAGCAGTACTTC
TRBV28	NA	TRBJ2-2	TRBD1	CASRSTGANTGELFF	TGTGCCAGCAGGTCGACAGGGGCGAACACCGGGGAGCTGTTTTTT
TRBV19	NA	TRBJ2-1	NA	CASKGRDDEQFF	TGTGCCAGTAAGGGGCGGGACGATGAGCAGTTCTTC
TRBV25-1	NA	TRBJ1-6	TRBD1	CASSARTGKNSPLHF	TGTGCCAGCAGTGCCCGGACAGGAAAGAATTCACCCCTCCACTTT
TRBV5-1	once	TRBJ1-1	TRBD1	CASSVDRTVLTEAFF	TGCGCCAGCAGCGTGGACAGGACCGTCCTCACTGAAGCTTTCTTT
TRBV5-1	NA	TRBJ2-1	NA	CASSLGGLNSGSNEQFF	TGCGCCAGCAGCTTGGGGGGCCTGAATAGTGGATCCAATGAGCAGTTCTTC
TRBV2	NA	TRBJ2-7	NA	CASSRLADRYEQYF	TGTGCCAGCAGTAGGTTAGCGGACCGTTACGAGCAGTACTTC